One sample yielded the 6 T cell receptor beta chains listed below, sequenced in a study of identical twins. Using its own MiXCR run on the 5' RACE reads, TCRdb lists one record per CDR3 protein. The sample yields roughly 350,000 distinct CDR3 sequences, approximately 8.7% seen once. Sequenced material: naive T cells sorted from blood. The receptors originated from a woman in her forties or fifties in good health.

The chain recombines TRBV2 with TRBJ2-1; 9 nucleotides line up with TRBD2. The CDR3 loop spans 16 amino acids. Trimming removed 3 bases from V and 2 bases from J; junction bases left unmatched: 5. From germline, CDR1 is SNHLY and CDR2 FYNNEI. The DNA for the CDR3 is TGTGCCAGCAGTGAGCCTAGCGGGAACCCCTACAATGAGCAGTTCTTC. Translating gives CASSEPSGNPYNEQFF.

The chain couples TRBV12-3 or TRBV12-4 to TRBJ2-1; D unclear. V was trimmed by 3 bases and J by 4 bases, leaving 7 bases between them. The length of the CDR3 is 13 residues. The CDR3 coding sequence is TGTGCCAGCAGTTTGACACAGTACAATGAGCAGTTCTTC. This translates into CASSLTQYNEQFF.

In this sample, this clonotype turned up a few times. V is TRBV14 and J is TRBJ2-7; tentatively, D is TRBD2 (7 bases). The length of the CDR3 is 14 residues. V gave up 4 bases and J gave up 3 bases, with 13 bases separating them. CDR1 and CDR2 (germline): SGHDN, FVKESK. CDR3 in amino acids: CASSRGPSGYEQYV. The DNA for the CDR3 is TGTGCCAGCAGCCGGGGGCCTAGCGGCTACGAGCAGTACGTC.

The chain employs TRBV19 and TRBJ2-1; D is possibly TRBD2 (5 bases). The V gene's germline CDR1 is LNHDA and CDR2 SQIVND (reference sequence). Trimming stripped 5 bases from V and 5 bases from J, with 19 bases between. CDR3 size: 16 residues. The CDR3 loop is CASSWTSERPHNEQFF. The CDR3 DNA reads as TGTGCCAGTAGTTGGACCTCCGAGCGGCCACACAATGAGCAGTTCTTC.

This clonotype appeared many times. The V call is TRBV6-5, the J call TRBJ2-5, with 9 bases that match TRBD2. The CDR3 is 15 amino acids. Looked up from germline, CDR1 is MNHEY and CDR2 is SVGAGI. Trimming removed 6 bases from V and 5 bases from J; junction bases left unmatched: 10. The chain's CDR3 is CASRTASGKAETQYF. DNA of the CDR3: TGTGCCAGCAGAACCGCTAGCGGGAAGGCGGAGACCCAGTACTTC.

The chain recombines TRBV21-1 with TRBJ1-5. TRBV21-1 is an annotated pseudogene. The CDR3 has 15 amino acids. CDR3 sequence (DNA): TGTGCCAGCACCCTGATGGGAGGGAACAATCAGCCCCAGCATTTT. Its protein product is CASTLMGGNNQPQHF.